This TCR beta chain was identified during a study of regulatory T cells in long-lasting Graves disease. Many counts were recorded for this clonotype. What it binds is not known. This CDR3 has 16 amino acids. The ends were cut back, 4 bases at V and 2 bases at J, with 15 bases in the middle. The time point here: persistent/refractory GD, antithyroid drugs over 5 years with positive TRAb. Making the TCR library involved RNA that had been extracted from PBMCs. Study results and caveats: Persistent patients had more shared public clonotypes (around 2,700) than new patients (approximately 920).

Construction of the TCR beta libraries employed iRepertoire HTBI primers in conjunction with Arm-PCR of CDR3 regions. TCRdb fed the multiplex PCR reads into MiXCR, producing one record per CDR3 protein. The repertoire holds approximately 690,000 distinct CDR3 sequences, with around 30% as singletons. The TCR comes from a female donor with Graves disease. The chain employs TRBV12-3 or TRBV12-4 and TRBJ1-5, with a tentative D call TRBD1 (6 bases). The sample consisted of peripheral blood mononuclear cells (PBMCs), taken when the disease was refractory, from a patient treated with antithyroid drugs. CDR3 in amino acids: CASSSTTGLGNQPQHF. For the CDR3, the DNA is TGTGCCAGCAGTTCAACCACAGGGTTAGGCAATCAGCCCCAGCATTTT.